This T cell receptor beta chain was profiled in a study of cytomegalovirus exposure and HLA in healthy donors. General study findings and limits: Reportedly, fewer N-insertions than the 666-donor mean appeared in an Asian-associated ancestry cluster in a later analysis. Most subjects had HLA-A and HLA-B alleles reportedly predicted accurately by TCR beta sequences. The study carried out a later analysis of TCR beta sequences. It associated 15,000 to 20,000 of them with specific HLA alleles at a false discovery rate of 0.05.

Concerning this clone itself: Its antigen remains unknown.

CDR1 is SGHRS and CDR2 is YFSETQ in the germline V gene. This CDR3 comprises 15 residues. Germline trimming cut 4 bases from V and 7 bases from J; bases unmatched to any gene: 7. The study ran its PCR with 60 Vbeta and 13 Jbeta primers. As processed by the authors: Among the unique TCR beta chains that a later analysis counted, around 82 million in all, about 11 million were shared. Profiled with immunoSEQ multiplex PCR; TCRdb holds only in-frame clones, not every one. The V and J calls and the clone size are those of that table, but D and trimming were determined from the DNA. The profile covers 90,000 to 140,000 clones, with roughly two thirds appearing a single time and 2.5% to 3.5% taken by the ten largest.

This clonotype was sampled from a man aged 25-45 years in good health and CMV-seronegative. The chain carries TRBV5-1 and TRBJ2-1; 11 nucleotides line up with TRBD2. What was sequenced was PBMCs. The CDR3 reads CASSQLLAGVNEQFF. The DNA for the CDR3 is TGCGCCAGCAGCCAATTACTAGCGGGAGTGAATGAGCAGTTCTTC.